A selection of T cell receptor beta chains follows, all from one sample in a study of blood T cell repertoires in COVID-19. Some clones are missing from TCRdb's copy, which holds only in-frame ones; the method was immunoSEQ multiplex PCR. The repertoire holds approximately 230,000 clones, about 86% seen once, with over 1.3% in the top ten. Sequenced sample: peripheral blood. These receptors originate from a man at least 80 years old with acute or convalescent COVID-19. The CDR3 runs from the conserved cysteine through the conserved F or W. The D gene is left open where the match is weak. Not all rows give a size; the values are once, few, many and, for expanded clones, a class.

abundance: .
v_gene: TRBV28
j_gene: TRBJ2-1
d_gene: TRBD2
CDR3nt: TGTGCCAGCGGGAGACTAGCGGGAGTAAATGAGCAGTTCTTC
CDR3aa: CASGRLAGVNEQFF

abundance: .
v_gene: TRBV5-1
j_gene: TRBJ2-1
d_gene: TRBD2
CDR3nt: TGCGCCAGCAGCCCCCTAGCGGGGGGGCTGGGCAATGAGCAGTTCTTC
CDR3aa: CASSPLAGGLGNEQFF

abundance: .
v_gene: TRBV6-1
j_gene: TRBJ1-2
d_gene: .
CDR3nt: TGTGCCAGCAGTGAAGCGCTCTTACAGGCCTATGGCTACACCTTC
CDR3aa: CASSEALLQAYGYTF

abundance: .
v_gene: TRBV7-9
j_gene: TRBJ1-5
d_gene: TRBD1
CDR3nt: TGTGCCAGCAGCTTTTTCGGGACAGGGACGAGTCAGCCCCAGCATTTT
CDR3aa: CASSFFGTGTSQPQHF

abundance: .
v_gene: TRBV4-3
j_gene: TRBJ2-7
d_gene: .
CDR3nt: TGCGCCAGCAGCCAAGACGCAGGGCCACCGGGGGATGAGCAGTACTTC
CDR3aa: CASSQDAGPPGDEQYF

abundance: .
v_gene: TRBV25-1
j_gene: TRBJ1-1
d_gene: .
CDR3nt: TGTGCCAGCAGTGAATATGGGGAGGCGAACACTGAAGCTTTCTTT
CDR3aa: CASSEYGEANTEAFF

abundance: .
v_gene: TRBV7-9
j_gene: TRBJ2-2
d_gene: .
CDR3nt: TGTGCCAGCAGCAATTGGGGGGAGAACACCGGGGAGCTGTTTTTT
CDR3aa: CASSNWGENTGELFF

abundance: once
v_gene: TRBV3-1/TRBV3-2
j_gene: TRBJ2-3
d_gene: .
CDR3nt: TGTGCCAGCAGCCAAGATCTTGCGGCTGGCGGGTCTTCGAATACGCAGTATTTT
CDR3aa: CASSQDLAAGGSSNTQYF

abundance: .
v_gene: TRBV5-4
j_gene: TRBJ2-5
d_gene: TRBD2
CDR3nt: TGTGCCAGCAGCACGGGACTAGCGGGAGGAGGAGAGACCCAGTACTTC
CDR3aa: CASSTGLAGGGETQYF

abundance: .
v_gene: TRBV19
j_gene: TRBJ2-5
d_gene: TRBD1
CDR3nt: TGTGCCAGTAGTGAGACAGGGGTCAAGACCCAGTACTTC
CDR3aa: CASSETGVKTQYF

abundance: .
v_gene: TRBV7-2
j_gene: TRBJ2-2
d_gene: TRBD1
CDR3nt: TGTGCCAGCAGCGCGACAGGGATCTCAGCCGGGGAGCTGTTTTTT
CDR3aa: CASSATGISAGELFF

abundance: .
v_gene: TRBV4-2
j_gene: TRBJ2-2
d_gene: .
CDR3nt: TGTGCCAGCAGCCAAGATAGAAAAGATTGGCGGGACACCGGGGAGCTGTTTTTT
CDR3aa: CASSQDRKDWRDTGELFF

abundance: .
v_gene: TRBV7-2
j_gene: TRBJ1-6
d_gene: TRBD1
CDR3nt: TGTGCCAGCAGCCTGACCGGGACAGGAAATTCACCCCTCCACTTT
CDR3aa: CASSLTGTGNSPLHF

abundance: .
v_gene: TRBV11-2
j_gene: TRBJ1-2
d_gene: .
CDR3nt: TGTGCCAGCAGCCCCTTTCGACAGGCTAACGGCTACACCTTC
CDR3aa: CASSPFRQANGYTF

abundance: once
v_gene: TRBV29-1
j_gene: TRBJ1-4
d_gene: .
CDR3nt: TGCAGCGTTGGGGGCCCGTGGGATGAAAAACTGTTTTTT
CDR3aa: CSVGGPWDEKLFF

abundance: .
v_gene: TRBV29-1
j_gene: TRBJ1-2
d_gene: .
CDR3nt: TGCAGCGTTGAACCGATTTGGGCTTATGGCTACACCTTC
CDR3aa: CSVEPIWAYGYTF

abundance: .
v_gene: TRBV9
j_gene: TRBJ2-7
d_gene: TRBD1
CDR3nt: TGTGCCAGCAGCTTCTCGACAGGGGGTGGCGAGCAGTACTTC
CDR3aa: CASSFSTGGGEQYF

abundance: .
v_gene: TRBV19
j_gene: TRBJ2-5
d_gene: .
CDR3nt: TGTGCCAGTCGGGTGACTAAGGGAGAGGAGACCCAGTACTTC
CDR3aa: CASRVTKGEETQYF

abundance: .
v_gene: TRBV9
j_gene: TRBJ1-1
d_gene: TRBD1
CDR3nt: TGTGCCAGCAGCGCCACAGGGGCGCGGAGCACTGAAGCTTTCTTT
CDR3aa: CASSATGARSTEAFF

abundance: .
v_gene: TRBV6-5
j_gene: TRBJ2-7
d_gene: .
CDR3nt: TGTGCCAGCGCCTGGGGGCAGGACGGTTTCGAGCAGTACTTC
CDR3aa: CASAWGQDGFEQYF

abundance: once
v_gene: TRBV10-2
j_gene: TRBJ1-1
d_gene: .
CDR3nt: TGCGCCAGCAGTGAGGATTCGAGTAGTAACACTGAAGCTTTCTTT
CDR3aa: CASSEDSSSNTEAFF

abundance: few
v_gene: TRBV27
j_gene: TRBJ2-3
d_gene: .
CDR3nt: TGTGCCAGCAGTAATAACCACAGGGCCAGCACAGATACGCAGTATTTT
CDR3aa: CASSNNHRASTDTQYF

abundance: .
v_gene: TRBV2
j_gene: TRBJ1-2
d_gene: TRBD1
CDR3nt: TGTGCCAGCACCGGGACAGGCTCTAACTATGGCTACACCTTC
CDR3aa: CASTGTGSNYGYTF

abundance: .
v_gene: TRBV6-1
j_gene: TRBJ2-1
d_gene: .
CDR3nt: TGTGCCAGCAGTGAATTAGGTCGAGGTGAGCAGTTCTTC
CDR3aa: CASSELGRGEQFF

abundance: .
v_gene: TRBV21-1
j_gene: TRBJ2-3
d_gene: .
CDR3nt: TGTGCCAGCAGCAAAGGTAGGTACAGGGAGGCGGCTAGCGGGATATTCACAGATACGCAGTATTTT
CDR3aa: CASSKGRYREAASGIFTDTQYF

abundance: .
v_gene: TRBV2
j_gene: TRBJ2-5
d_gene: .
CDR3nt: TGTGCCAGCAGGCGAGGGGGCCAAGAGACCCAGTACTTC
CDR3aa: CASRRGGQETQYF

abundance: .
v_gene: TRBV3-1/TRBV3-2
j_gene: TRBJ2-1
d_gene: TRBD2
CDR3nt: TGTGCCAGCAGCCAACGAGCGGGAGGTAATGAGCAGTTCTTC
CDR3aa: CASSQRAGGNEQFF

abundance: .
v_gene: TRBV5-4
j_gene: TRBJ2-1
d_gene: TRBD1
CDR3nt: TGTGCCAGCAGTCGAAGACAGGGGGTAAACAATGAGCAGTTCTTC
CDR3aa: CASSRRQGVNNEQFF

abundance: .
v_gene: TRBV16
j_gene: TRBJ2-7
d_gene: .
CDR3nt: TGTGCCAGCAGCCAAATCTCGACAGGGGACTACTACGAGCAGTACTTC
CDR3aa: CASSQISTGDYYEQYF

abundance: .
v_gene: TRBV7-9
j_gene: TRBJ2-5
d_gene: TRBD2
CDR3nt: TGTGCCAGCAGCTTTAGCGGGAGGCAAGAGACCCAGTACTTC
CDR3aa: CASSFSGRQETQYF

abundance: .
v_gene: TRBV6-2/TRBV6-3
j_gene: TRBJ1-5
d_gene: TRBD1
CDR3nt: TGTGCCAGCAGTTCCGACAGGGGTCAGCCCCAGCATTTT
CDR3aa: CASSSDRGQPQHF

abundance: .
v_gene: TRBV2
j_gene: TRBJ2-3
d_gene: .
CDR3nt: TGTGCCAGCTACAGATTCTCTAGCACAGATACGCAGTATTTT
CDR3aa: CASYRFSSTDTQYF

abundance: .
v_gene: TRBV2
j_gene: TRBJ1-1
d_gene: .
CDR3nt: TGTGCCAGCAGCTTCACGCTGGGGCGGAACACTGAAGCTTTCTTT
CDR3aa: CASSFTLGRNTEAFF

abundance: .
v_gene: TRBV2
j_gene: TRBJ1-6
d_gene: .
CDR3nt: TGTGCCAGCATCGACAGACAGTCTGGTAATTCACCCCTCCACTTT
CDR3aa: CASIDRQSGNSPLHF

abundance: .
v_gene: TRBV5-4
j_gene: TRBJ1-3
d_gene: TRBD1
CDR3nt: TGTGCCAGCAGCACAGGGGCCCTTGGAAACACCATATATTTT
CDR3aa: CASSTGALGNTIYF

abundance: .
v_gene: TRBV7-2
j_gene: TRBJ2-2
d_gene: .
CDR3nt: TGTGCCAGCAGCTTAGATCGCGTTACCGGGGAGCTGTTTTTT
CDR3aa: CASSLDRVTGELFF

abundance: .
v_gene: TRBV6-5
j_gene: TRBJ2-5
d_gene: .
CDR3nt: TGTGCCAGCCTCCTAGAGACCCAGTACTTC
CDR3aa: CASLLETQYF

abundance: once
v_gene: TRBV7-3
j_gene: TRBJ1-2
d_gene: TRBD1
CDR3nt: TGTGCCAGCAGCCAGAGCAGGGGGGAGCGAGAGGGCTACACCTTC
CDR3aa: CASSQSRGEREGYTF

abundance: .
v_gene: TRBV4-2
j_gene: TRBJ2-5
d_gene: TRBD2
CDR3nt: TGTGCCAGCAGCCAGGGCCCCGGGGGGGGCCAAGAGACCCAGTACTTC
CDR3aa: CASSQGPGGGQETQYF

abundance: .
v_gene: TRBV27
j_gene: TRBJ2-7
d_gene: .
CDR3nt: TGTGCCAGCAAGTGGGACGGGAGCTCCTACGAGCAGTACTTC
CDR3aa: CASKWDGSSYEQYF

abundance: .
v_gene: TRBV7-9
j_gene: TRBJ1-6
d_gene: .
CDR3nt: TGTGCCAGCAGCTTGGGGGGGGGTTCACCCCTCCACTTT
CDR3aa: CASSLGGGSPLHF

abundance: few
v_gene: TRBV7-2
j_gene: TRBJ1-1
d_gene: TRBD1
CDR3nt: TGTGCCAGCAGCATGACAGGGATCACTGAAGCTTTCTTT
CDR3aa: CASSMTGITEAFF

abundance: .
v_gene: TRBV19
j_gene: TRBJ2-2
d_gene: .
CDR3nt: TGTGCCAGTAGTCCCCCCAGGGGGAGGACCGGGGAGCTGTTTTTT
CDR3aa: CASSPPRGRTGELFF

abundance: few
v_gene: TRBV27
j_gene: TRBJ1-5
d_gene: .
CDR3nt: TGTGCCAGCAGTCGGGGGGGAGGGTCCAACGTTAATCAGCCCCAGCATTTT
CDR3aa: CASSRGGGSNVNQPQHF

abundance: .
v_gene: TRBV6-6
j_gene: TRBJ2-5
d_gene: TRBD2
CDR3nt: TGTGCCAGCAGCCCCGTAGCGGGGGCGGGACAAGAGACCCAGTACTTC
CDR3aa: CASSPVAGAGQETQYF

abundance: .
v_gene: TRBV5-1
j_gene: TRBJ2-7
d_gene: .
CDR3nt: TGCGCCAGCAGCTCCCAGGGTAACTCCTACGAGCAGTACTTC
CDR3aa: CASSSQGNSYEQYF

abundance: .
v_gene: TRBV5-1
j_gene: TRBJ2-3
d_gene: TRBD2
CDR3nt: TGCGCCAGCAGCTTGGGGCTAGCGGGAGGAAGCACAGATACGCAGTATTTT
CDR3aa: CASSLGLAGGSTDTQYF

abundance: .
v_gene: TRBV11-2
j_gene: TRBJ2-1
d_gene: .
CDR3nt: TGTGCCAGCAGCTTAGACTCAACTGTCTACAATGAGCAGTTCTTC
CDR3aa: CASSLDSTVYNEQFF

abundance: .
v_gene: TRBV6-5
j_gene: TRBJ1-2
d_gene: TRBD1
CDR3nt: TGTGCCAGCAGACAGACAGGGGGCGGGTATGGCTACACCTTC
CDR3aa: CASRQTGGGYGYTF

abundance: .
v_gene: TRBV6-4
j_gene: TRBJ1-2
d_gene: TRBD1
CDR3nt: TGTGCCAGCAGTAAGGACAGGGGAGGCGGCTACACCTTC
CDR3aa: CASSKDRGGGYTF

abundance: .
v_gene: TRBV7-2
j_gene: TRBJ2-1
d_gene: TRBD2
CDR3nt: TGTGCCAGCAGCTTAGAGGCTAGCGGGACGATCTACAATGAGCAGTTCTTC
CDR3aa: CASSLEASGTIYNEQFF

abundance: .
v_gene: TRBV2
j_gene: TRBJ2-3
d_gene: .
CDR3nt: TGTGCCAGCGATAAACAGGGAGAAGGGACAGATACGCAGTATTTT
CDR3aa: CASDKQGEGTDTQYF

abundance: .
v_gene: TRBV28
j_gene: TRBJ2-1
d_gene: TRBD2
CDR3nt: TGTGCCAGCAGTCCACCCACTAGCGGCAATGAGCAGTTCTTC
CDR3aa: CASSPPTSGNEQFF

abundance: once
v_gene: TRBV18
j_gene: TRBJ1-2
d_gene: .
CDR3nt: TGTGCCAGCTCACCGAGAGCAGAGGGTTATGGCTACACCTTC
CDR3aa: CASSPRAEGYGYTF

abundance: .
v_gene: TRBV4-1
j_gene: TRBJ1-4
d_gene: TRBD1
CDR3nt: TGCGCCAGCAGCCTTCCGGGACAGGGTCAAGAAAAACTGTTTTTT
CDR3aa: CASSLPGQGQEKLFF